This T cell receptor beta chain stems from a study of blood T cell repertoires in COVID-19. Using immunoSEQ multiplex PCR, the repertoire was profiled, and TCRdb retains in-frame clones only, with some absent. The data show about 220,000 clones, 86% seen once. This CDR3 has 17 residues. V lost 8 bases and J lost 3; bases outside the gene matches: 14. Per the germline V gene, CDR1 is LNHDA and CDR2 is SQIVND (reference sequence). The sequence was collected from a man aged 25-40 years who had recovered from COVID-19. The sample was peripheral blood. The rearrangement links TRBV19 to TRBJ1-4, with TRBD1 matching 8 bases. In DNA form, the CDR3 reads TGTGCCAGTCGCCCCCGAGACAGGGGAACAGCTAATGAAAAACTGTTTTTT. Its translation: CASRPRDRGTANEKLFF.